This T cell receptor (beta chain) was recorded in a study of T cells in Graves' hyperthyroidism and ophthalmopathy. Overall study context: At initial diagnosis, before any treatment had begun, peripheral blood was obtained.

Comments on this clonotype: What it binds is not known.

Those patients with uncontrolled infection, other autoimmune disease, pregnancy or lactation were excluded. The TCR beta CDR3 regions underwent amplification using RNA transcripts as the source. Primed by the HTBI set, a first-round RT-PCR was run on the TCR CDR3. In TCRdb, the multiplex PCR reads were re-called with MiXCR into one record per CDR3 protein. The sample yields under 400,000 distinct CDR3 sequences, roughly a fifth seen once. Whole-study findings and limits: Blood also held most thyroid clonotypes expanded beyond 0.001.

V shed 3 bases and J 2 bases; nucleotides not matched to a gene: 4. The CDR3 sequence is 15 residues long. Germline CDR1 reads SNHLY; CDR2 reads FYNNEI. The chain links TRBV2 to TRBJ2-3; 8 bases align to TRBD1. The sequenced sample consisted of blood. This TCR was recovered from a woman between 45 and 60 years old with Graves' hyperthyroidism. CDR3 sequence (DNA): TGTGCCAGCAGTGACAGGGGGCGAATCACAGATACGCAGTATTTT. Its protein product is CASSDRGRITDTQYF.